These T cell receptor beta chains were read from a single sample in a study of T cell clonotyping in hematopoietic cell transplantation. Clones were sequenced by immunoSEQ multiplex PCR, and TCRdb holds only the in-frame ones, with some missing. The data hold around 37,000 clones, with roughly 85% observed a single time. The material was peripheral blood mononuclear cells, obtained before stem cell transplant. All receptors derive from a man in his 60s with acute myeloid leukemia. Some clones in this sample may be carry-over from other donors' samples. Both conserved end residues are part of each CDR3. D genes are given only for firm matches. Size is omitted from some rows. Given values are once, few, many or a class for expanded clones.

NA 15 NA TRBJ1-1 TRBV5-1 TGCGCCAGCAGCTTGGTCAGGGGAAGAGGCACTGAAGCTTTCTTT CASSLVRGRGTEAFF
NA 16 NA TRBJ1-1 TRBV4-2 TGTGCCAGCAGCCAGGGCTGGGCATCAGAGAACACTGAAGCTTTCTTT CASSQGWASENTEAFF
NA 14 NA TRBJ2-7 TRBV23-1 TGCGCCAGCAGTCCTGGGGCAGCCTCCTACGAGCAGTACTTC CASSPGAASYEQYF
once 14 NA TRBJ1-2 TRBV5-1 TGCGCCAGCAGCCCTGGAGCGAGGGACTATGGCTACACCTTC CASSPGARDYGYTF
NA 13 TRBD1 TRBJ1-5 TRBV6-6 TGTGCCAGCAGTCGACAGGGACATCAGCCCCAGCATTTT CASSRQGHQPQHF
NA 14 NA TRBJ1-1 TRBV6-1 TGTGCCAGCAGCCGGGGGGGCGCGGCCACTGAAGCTTTCTTT CASSRGGAATEAFF
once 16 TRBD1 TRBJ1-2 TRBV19 TGTGCCAGTAGTATAGCCCAGACAGGGGCTAACTATGGCTACACCTTC CASSIAQTGANYGYTF
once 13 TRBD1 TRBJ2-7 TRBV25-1 TGTGCCAGCAGTGTGCAGGGGGTGGACGAGCAGTACTTC CASSVQGVDEQYF
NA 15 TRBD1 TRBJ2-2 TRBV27 TGTGCCAGCAGTCTTGACCGTAGGGGGCCCGGGGAGCTGTTTTTT CASSLDRRGPGELFF
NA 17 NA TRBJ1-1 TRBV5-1 TGCGCCAGCAGCTTGGGCGTACCGGGACAAAGGAACACTGAAGCTTTCTTT CASSLGVPGQRNTEAFF
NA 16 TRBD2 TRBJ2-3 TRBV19 TGTGCCAGTAGTATAGGGTCTAGCGGGGGGCGGGATACGCAGTATTTT CASSIGSSGGRDTQYF
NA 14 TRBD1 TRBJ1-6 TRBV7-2 TGTGCCAGCAGCCGGGACAGGGGGCAATCACCCCTCCACTTT CASSRDRGQSPLHF
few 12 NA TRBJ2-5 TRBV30 TGTGCCTGGAGTGCCCGAGGCGAGACCCAGTACTTC CAWSARGETQYF
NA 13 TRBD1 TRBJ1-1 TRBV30 TGTGCCTATCAGACAGGGGCGAACACTGAAGCTTTCTTT CAYQTGANTEAFF
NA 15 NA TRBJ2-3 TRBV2 TGTGCCAGCAGTGAATATAGGGGCAACACAGATACGCAGTATTTT CASSEYRGNTDTQYF
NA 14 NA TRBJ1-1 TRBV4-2 TGTGCCAGCAGCCAAGATCTAAGGCACACTGAAGCTTTCTTT CASSQDLRHTEAFF
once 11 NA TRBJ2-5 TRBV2 TGTGCCAGCAGTCCCTTAGGGACCCAGTACTTC CASSPLGTQYF
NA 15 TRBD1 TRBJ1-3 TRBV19 TGTGCCAGTATCGGGACAGGGCACTCTGGAAACACCATATATTTT CASIGTGHSGNTIYF
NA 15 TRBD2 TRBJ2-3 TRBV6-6 TGTGCCAGCAACTGGCGGGGGGCCAGCACAGATACGCAGTATTTT CASNWRGASTDTQYF
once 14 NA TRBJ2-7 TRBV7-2 TGTGCCAGCAGCTACGGCGGGGCGCCCTACGAGCAGTACTTC CASSYGGAPYEQYF
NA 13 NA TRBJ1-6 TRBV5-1 TGCGCCAGCAGCCCTCGGAGGGGGGAACCCCTCCACTTT CASSPRRGEPLHF
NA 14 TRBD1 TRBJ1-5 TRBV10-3 TGTGCCATCAGCTCCGGGACAGCCAATCAGCCCCAGCATTTT CAISSGTANQPQHF
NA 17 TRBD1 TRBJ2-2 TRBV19 TGTGCCAGTAGTATATTAAGGGACAGGGCGGGCACCGGGGAGCTGTTTTTT CASSILRDRAGTGELFF
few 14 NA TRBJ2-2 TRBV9 TGTGCCAGCACTTTGACCCGGGGGCCCGGGGAGCTGTTTTTT CASTLTRGPGELFF
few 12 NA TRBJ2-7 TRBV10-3 TGTGCCATCAGTGAGTCAGGCTACGAGCAGTACTTC CAISESGYEQYF
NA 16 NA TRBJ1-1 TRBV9 TGTGCCAGCAGCGTGGACGTAGGGCCTCCGAACACTGAAGCTTTCTTT CASSVDVGPPNTEAFF
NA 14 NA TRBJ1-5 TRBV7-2 TGTGCCAGCAGCTTAAACAGAGGCAATCAGCCCCAGCATTTT CASSLNRGNQPQHF
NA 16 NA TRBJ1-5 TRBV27 TGTGCCAGCAGTTTTGCAGTAGGGGGGCGTAGACAGCCCCAGCATTTT CASSFAVGGRRQPQHF
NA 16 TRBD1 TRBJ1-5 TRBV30 TGTGCCTGGCAACCCTATACAGGGGGTGGTGATCAGCCCCAGCATTTT CAWQPYTGGGDQPQHF
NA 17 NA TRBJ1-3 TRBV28 TGTGCCAGCAGTTTAGGTTCTCGGGGGCTCTCTGGAAACACCATATATTTT CASSLGSRGLSGNTIYF
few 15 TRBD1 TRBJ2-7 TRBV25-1 TGTGCCAGCAGTTTGAGGGGACAGGGGGCCAGGGAGCAGTACTTC CASSLRGQGAREQYF